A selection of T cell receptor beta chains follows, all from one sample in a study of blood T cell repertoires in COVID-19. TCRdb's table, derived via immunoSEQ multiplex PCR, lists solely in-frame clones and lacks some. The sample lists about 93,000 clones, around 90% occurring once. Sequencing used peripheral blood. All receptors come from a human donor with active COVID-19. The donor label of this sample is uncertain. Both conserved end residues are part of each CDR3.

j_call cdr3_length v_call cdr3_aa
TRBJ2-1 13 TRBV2 CASSEVSYNEQFF
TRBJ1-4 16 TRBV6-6 CASNNARGAANEKLFF
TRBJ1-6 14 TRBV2 CASRGQGNNSPLHF
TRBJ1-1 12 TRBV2 CAGRREFAEAFF
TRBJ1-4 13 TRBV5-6 CASSLGTGEKLFF
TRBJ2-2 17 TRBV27 CASSPRTAPTNTGELFF
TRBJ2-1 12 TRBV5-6 CAGSRDRNEQFF
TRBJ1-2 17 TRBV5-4 CASSLAAPGQVDYGYTF
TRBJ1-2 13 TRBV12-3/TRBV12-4 CASSLRGRGGYTF
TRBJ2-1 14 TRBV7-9 CASSPRDSYNEQFF
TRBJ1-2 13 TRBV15 CATSRGTGEGYTF
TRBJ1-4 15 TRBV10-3 CAIRPSGTTNEKLFF
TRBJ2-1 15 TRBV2 CASSLSGGRNNEQFF
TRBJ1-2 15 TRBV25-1 CASSSTGSPGLGYTF
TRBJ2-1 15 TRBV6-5 CASSPGRGRSNEQFF
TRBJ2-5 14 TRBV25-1 CASSSGGALETQYF
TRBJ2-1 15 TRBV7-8 CASSPGTGGWDEQFF
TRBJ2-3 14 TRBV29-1 CSVGAGDSTDTQYF
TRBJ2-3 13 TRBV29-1 CSVEVGGTDTQYF
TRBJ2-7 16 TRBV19 CASSLRLVSSSYEQYF
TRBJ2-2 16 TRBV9 CASSVEVAGNTGELFF
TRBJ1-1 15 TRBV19 CASRQVRGGGTEAFF
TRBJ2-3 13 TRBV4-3 CASSQGGQLAQYF
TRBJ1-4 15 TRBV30 CAWSVRNSFNEKLFF
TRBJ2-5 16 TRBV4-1 CASSQDGLAGGETQYF
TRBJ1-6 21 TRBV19 CASSREVVVQLASSYNSPLHF
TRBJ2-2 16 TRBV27 CASSLGVGGGTGELFF
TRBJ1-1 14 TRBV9 CASSVGGQGTEAFF